These T cell receptor beta chains were read from a single sample in a study of blood T cell repertoires in COVID-19. Assay: immunoSEQ multiplex PCR; the TCRdb copy retains only in-frame clones and omits some. The data show about 200,000 clones, around 87% seen once. Source material: peripheral blood. These receptors all stem from a man in his fifties or sixties with acute or convalescent COVID-19. CDR3s include the opening cysteine and the closing phenylalanine or tryptophan. D genes are given only for firm matches. Only part of the rows carry a size: once, few, many, or a class if the clone is expanded.

clone size	D gene	V gene	J gene	CDR3 protein	CDR3 DNA
few	NA	TRBV12-3/TRBV12-4	TRBJ1-1	CASSRRSNTEAFF	TGTGCCAGCAGTCGCAGGTCGAACACTGAAGCTTTCTTT
NA	NA	TRBV28	TRBJ2-2	CASSLSGGGTGELFF	TGTGCCAGCAGTTTATCGGGTGGTGGGACCGGGGAGCTGTTTTTT
NA	TRBD1	TRBV6-2/TRBV6-3	TRBJ2-5	CASSRTGARLTQYF	TGTGCCAGCAGTAGGACAGGGGCCCGGTTGACCCAGTACTTC
once	TRBD1	TRBV29-1	TRBJ2-2	CSGEGQGTGELFF	TGCAGCGGTGAGGGACAGGGGACCGGGGAGCTGTTTTTT
few	NA	TRBV29-1	TRBJ1-1	CSVDTGLLNTEAFF	TGCAGCGTTGATACGGGACTCCTGAACACTGAAGCTTTCTTT
NA	NA	TRBV5-1	TRBJ2-6	CASSPRGSGANVLTF	TGCGCCAGCAGCCCCCGGGGGTCTGGGGCCAACGTCCTGACTTTC
NA	TRBD1	TRBV5-1	TRBJ1-2	CASSHGQGGGYTF	TGCGCCAGCAGCCACGGACAGGGTGGAGGCTACACCTTC
once	TRBD1	TRBV28	TRBJ1-1	CASAGGAMNTEAFF	TGTGCCAGCGCAGGGGGCGCGATGAACACTGAAGCTTTCTTT
once	TRBD2	TRBV7-9	TRBJ2-3	CASSGGVSTDTQYF	TGTGCCAGCAGCGGGGGGGTTAGCACAGATACGCAGTATTTT
NA	NA	TRBV5-1	TRBJ1-3	CASSTRDTISGNTIYF	TGCGCCAGCAGCACCCGGGACACCATCTCTGGAAACACCATATATTTT
NA	TRBD1	TRBV4-2	TRBJ2-3	CASSQDTGTVTSSTDTQYF	TGTGCCAGCAGCCAAGATACCGGGACAGTCACTTCTAGCACAGATACGCAGTATTTT